The 2 T cell receptor beta chains presented below share a single source sample, sequenced in a study of blood T cell repertoires in COVID-19. The data were produced by immunoSEQ multiplex PCR, yet TCRdb's version contains in-frame clones alone and is incomplete. Among about 74,000 clones, roughly 90% were seen once, and the ten largest hold around 1.6%. Sequenced material: peripheral blood. Receptors were obtained from a middle-aged man with acute or convalescent COVID-19.

The chain couples TRBV5-1 to TRBJ1-5, with a possible D match to TRBD1 (5 bases). V lost 5 bases and J 3 bases, leaving 15 bases between the germline ends. Germline V gene lookup returns CDR1 SGHRS and CDR2 YFSETQ. The CDR3 is made up of 15 amino acids. The CDR3 DNA sequence: TGCGCCAGCAGGCGCGGGACGGAGATCAATCAGCCCCAGCATTTT. It encodes CASRRGTEINQPQHF.

V and J are TRBV28 and TRBJ1-5; tentative D call: TRBD1 (5 bases). Germline CDR1 MDHEN, CDR2 SYDVKM. Trimming cost V 2 bases and J 6 bases, with 8 bases left between them. CDR3 length: 13 residues. The CDR3 spells CASSLRGIQPQHF. The DNA of the CDR3 is TGTGCCAGCAGTTTAAGGGGAATTCAGCCCCAGCATTTT. Looking up the rest from reference TRBV28 and TRBJ1-5 gives the full variable domain: DVKVTQSSRYLVKRTGEKVFLECVQDMDHENMFWYRQDPGLGLRLIYFSYDVKMKEKGDIPEGYSVSREKKERFSLILESASTNQTSMYLCASSLRGIQPQHFGDGTRLSIL.